The next 30 T cell receptor beta chains were all read from a single sample in a study of blood T cell repertoires in COVID-19. Clones were sequenced by immunoSEQ multiplex PCR, and TCRdb holds only the in-frame ones, with some missing. The data contain roughly 200,000 clones, around 87% of them singletons. Sequenced sample: peripheral blood. These receptors were collected from a man aged 60 to 69 with acute or convalescent COVID-19.

This chain uses TRBV6-5 with TRBJ2-7, with 8 positions matching TRBD1. Losses at the gene ends were 6 bases for V and 4 bases for J; bases not matched to a gene: 8. This CDR3 has 14 amino acids. CDR1 and CDR2 from the germline V gene are MNHEY and SVGAGI. The CDR3 loop is CASRTGQGGYEQYF. CDR3 DNA: TGTGCCAGCAGGACAGGACAGGGAGGATACGAGCAGTACTTC.

This rearrangement joins TRBV15 to TRBJ1-6; D is undetermined. Deletions cut 0 bases from V and 11 bases from J, with 20 bases between. The CDR3 contains 17 residues. Germline loops: CDR1 LNHNV, CDR2 YYDKDF (reference sequence). The CDR3 is CATSRDRRVGFYPPLHF. The DNA for the CDR3 is TGTGCCACCAGCAGAGATCGGAGGGTAGGGTTTTATCCACCCCTCCACTTT.

This chain links TRBV10-2 with TRBJ1-1, with a weak D call TRBD1 (5 bases). V lost 8 bases to trimming and J lost 1 base, with 14 bases between them. The CDR3 has 14 amino acids. Germline V CDR1 and CDR2: WSHSY, SAAADI. The CDR3 loop is CASGVGLKNTEAFF. CDR3 in DNA: TGCGCCAGCGGAGTGGGACTCAAGAACACTGAAGCTTTCTTT.

This rearrangement joins TRBV7-2 to TRBJ2-2; D is uncertain. In germline, CDR1 is SGHTA, CDR2 FQGNSA. The CDR3 loop spans 14 amino acids. The V end was cut by 1 base, the J end by 5 bases, with 8 bases between. CDR3 sequence reads: CASSLVGGTGELFF. For the CDR3, the DNA is TGTGCCAGCAGCTTAGTTGGCGGAACCGGGGAGCTGTTTTTT. Together with reference TRBV7-2 and TRBJ2-2, the CDR3 gives the full variable domain: GAGVSQSPSNKVTEKGKDVELRCDPISGHTALYWYRQSLGQGLEFLIYFQGNSAPDKSGLPSDRFSAERTGGSVSTLTIQRTQQEDSAVYLCASSLVGGTGELFFGEGSRLTVL.

The gene calls are TRBV5-1 and TRBJ2-3, with a possible D match to TRBD1 (5 bases). Germline CDR1 SGHRS, CDR2 YFSETQ. This CDR3 contains 13 residues. The ends were cut back, 3 bases at V and 3 bases at J, with 8 bases in the middle. CDR3 in amino acids: CASSSQGTDTQYF. Written as DNA, the CDR3 is TGCGCCAGCAGCTCGCAGGGAACAGATACGCAGTATTTT. Looking up the rest from reference TRBV5-1 and TRBJ2-3 gives the full variable domain: KAGVTQTPRYLIKTRGQQVTLSCSPISGHRSVSWYQQTPGQGLQFLFEYFSETQRNKGNFPGRFSGRQFSNSRSEMNVSTLELGDSALYLCASSSQGTDTQYFGPGTRLTVL.

The genes are TRBV11-2 and TRBJ2-1; 13 nucleotides line up with TRBD2. CDR1 and CDR2 from the germline V gene are SGHAT and FQNNGV. V was clipped by 5 bases and J by 10 bases; unmatched bases: 8. CDR3 length: 15 amino acids. The DNA of the CDR3 is TGTGCCAGCAGCGCCACTAGCGGGGGGGGTCAGGAGCAGTTCTTC. As protein: CASSATSGGGQEQFF. Combining the CDR3 with reference TRBV11-2 and TRBJ2-1 gives the whole variable domain EAGVAQSPRYKIIEKRQSVAFWCNPISGHATLYWYQQILGQGPKLLIQFQNNGVVDDSQLPKDRFSAERLKGVDSTLKIQPAKLEDSAVYLCASSATSGGGQEQFFGPGTRLTVL.

The rearrangement links TRBV18 to TRBJ1-1; tentatively, D is TRBD1 (6 bases). The CDR3 consists of 12 residues. Trimming cost V 3 bases and J 5 bases, with 7 bases left between them. The V gene's germline CDR1 is KGHSH and CDR2 LQKENI. The CDR3 DNA sequence: TGTGCCAGCTCACCCCAGGGGACTGAAGCTTTCTTT. Translation: CASSPQGTEAFF.

This sequence joins TRBV30 and TRBJ2-7; D remains ambiguous. The germline gives CDR1 GTSNPN, CDR2 SVGIG (reference sequence). The CDR3 length is 11 residues. V was trimmed by 2 bases and J by 5 bases, leaving 7 bases between them. The CDR3 loop reads CAWSPVDEQYF. CDR3 nucleotide sequence: TGTGCCTGGAGTCCGGTCGACGAGCAGTACTTC.

The V gene is TRBV27, the J gene TRBJ2-3; 9 bases fit TRBD2. CDR3 length equals 15 residues. Germline lookup yields CDR1 MNHEY and CDR2 SMNVEV (reference sequence). J lost 2 bases, V lost 5 bases, and 5 bases had no gene match. The CDR3 protein is CASSPGLAVTDTQYF. In nucleotides, the CDR3 is TGTGCCAGCAGTCCGGGACTAGCCGTCACAGATACGCAGTATTTT.

In its sample, this clone was seen once. The chain couples TRBV27 to TRBJ1-1, with 8 positions matching TRBD1. V dropped 4 bases and J dropped 10; count of bases not matched to a gene: 11. Germline V lookup: CDR1 MNHEY, CDR2 SMNVEV (reference sequence). The CDR3 is 14 amino acids. CDR3 in DNA: TGTGCCAGCAGTTCGACAGGGGCTCGCGGACGAGCTTTCTTT. Its protein product is CASSSTGARGRAFF.

This chain uses TRBV6-2 or TRBV6-3 with TRBJ2-5; a possible D gene is TRBD1 (6 bases). V lost 5 bases, J lost 2 bases, and 12 bases lay in between. Germline V gene lookup returns CDR1 MNHEY and CDR2 SVGEGT. CDR3 size: 14 residues. This CDR3 reads CASSPLDRQETQYF. The CDR3 nucleotides are TGTGCCAGCAGTCCCCTGGACAGACAAGAGACCCAGTACTTC.

V and J are TRBV23-1 and TRBJ1-2; 8 nucleotides line up with TRBD1. TRBV23-1 is an ORF; its function is uncertain. The length of the CDR3 is 14 residues. J gave up 7 bases and V 4 bases, and 8 bases lay outside the gene matches. CDR3 sequence reads: CASSLRQGRGGYTF. The CDR3 nucleotides read TGCGCCAGCAGTCTCAGACAGGGGCGAGGTGGCTACACCTTC.

The sample holds one count of this clone. For the CDR3, the DNA is TGTGCCAGCAGTTACTATATGGGGGGACAGCCCCAGCATTTT. Its protein product is CASSYYMGGQPQHF. The chain is built from TRBV6-2 or TRBV6-3 and TRBJ1-5, with a tentative D call TRBD1 (5 bases). Trimming removed 1 base at V and 7 bases at J, with 11 bases between. CDR3 length: 14 amino acids. CDR1 and CDR2 from the germline V gene are MNHEY and SVGEGT.

The CDR3 DNA sequence: TGTGCCAGCAGCTCCGACAGACCTCAAGAGACCCAGTACTTC. Translation gives CASSSDRPQETQYF. J is TRBJ2-5 and V is TRBV6-5, with TRBD1 as a possible D gene (5 bases). V lost 6 bases and J 2 bases, leaving 13 bases between the germline ends. From germline, CDR1 is MNHEY and CDR2 SVGAGI. CDR3 length: 14 residues.

The chain carries TRBV18 and TRBJ1-4, with TRBD1 matching 8 bases. V was clipped by 1 base and J by 7 bases; unmatched bases: 5. The CDR3 contains 15 residues. The germline CDR1 and CDR2 sequences are KGHSH and LQKENI. CDR3 bases: TGTGCCAGCTCACCACGGACAGGGATGGGTGAAAAACTGTTTTTT. Translation gives CASSPRTGMGEKLFF.

V gene TRBV20-1 combines with J gene TRBJ2-1; 10 nucleotides agree with TRBD2. The CDR3 runs to 14 residues. Germline V gene lookup returns CDR1 DFQATT and CDR2 SNEGSKA (reference sequence). V dropped 3 bases and J dropped 7; count of bases not matched to a gene: 6. The CDR3 nucleotides read TGCAGTGCTAGTCCAGCGGGGGGGCGAAATGAGCAGTTCTTC. Translating gives CSASPAGGRNEQFF.

The chain employs TRBV10-2 and TRBJ1-3, with TRBD1 matching 9 bases. Trimming removed 4 bases from V and 0 bases from J; junction bases left unmatched: 7. The CDR3 has 17 amino acids. Germline V gene data show CDR1 as WSHSY and CDR2 as SAAADI. The DNA for the CDR3 is TGCGCCAGCAGTGCGGGACAGGGTCTTCGCTCTGGAAACACCATATATTTT. The encoded protein is CASSAGQGLRSGNTIYF.

The rearrangement links TRBV7-3 to TRBJ2-3; 12 nucleotides align to TRBD1. CDR3 length: 16 amino acids. Trimming cost V 5 bases and J 6 bases; bases outside gene matches: 9. CDR1 and CDR2 (germline): SGHTA, FQGTGA. DNA of the CDR3: TGTGCCAGCAGCCCCTCTATGGGACAGGGGGCGGATACGCAGTATTTT. Translated: CASSPSMGQGADTQYF.

This chain connects TRBV2 to TRBJ2-7; tentatively, D is TRBD2 (5 bases). Germline-derived CDR1 and CDR2 are SNHLY and FYNNEI. The CDR3 loop spans 13 amino acids. V lost 5 bases and J 9 bases, leaving 17 bases between the germline ends. The CDR3 DNA reads as TGTGCCAGCAGTAGGCCGGAGGCCGTAGTGCAGTACTTC. Protein product: CASSRPEAVVQYF. The variable domain in full, completed from reference TRBV2 and TRBJ2-7, reads EPEVTQTPSHQVTQMGQEVILRCVPISNHLYFYWYRQILGQKVEFLVSFYNNEISEKSEIFDDQFSVERPDGSNFTLKIRSTKLEDSAMYFCASSRPEAVVQYFGPGTRLTVT.

This clone was observed a single time. V usage is TRBV5-1 and J usage is TRBJ1-1; TRBD1 aligns across 8 bases. The CDR3 has 18 residues. The germline V gene encodes CDR1 SGHRS and CDR2 YFSETQ. The V segment lost 2 bases and the J segment 0 bases; nucleotides outside the gene matches: 12. The CDR3 sequence: CASSLSALRGPMNTEAFF. CDR3 DNA: TGCGCCAGCAGCTTAAGTGCCCTCAGGGGGCCCATGAACACTGAAGCTTTCTTT. The full variable domain, rest sourced from reference TRBV5-1 and TRBJ1-1, is KAGVTQTPRYLIKTRGQQVTLSCSPISGHRSVSWYQQTPGQGLQFLFEYFSETQRNKGNFPGRFSGRQFSNSRSEMNVSTLELGDSALYLCASSLSALRGPMNTEAFFGQGTRLTVV.

The chain recombines TRBV5-1 with TRBJ1-1, with TRBD1 matching over 10 bases. V gave up 4 bases and J gave up 1 base; unmatched junction bases: 7. The CDR3 runs to 16 residues. In germline, CDR1 is SGHRS, CDR2 YFSETQ. The CDR3 nucleotides are TGCGCCAGCAGCCAACGACAGGGGGCTGGGAACACTGAAGCTTTCTTT. It is translated as CASSQRQGAGNTEAFF.

The DNA of the CDR3 is TGTGCCAGCAGCTCTCCGGGGGGCCTGGGGTATGAGCAGTTCTTC. It specifies CASSSPGGLGYEQFF. The chain carries TRBV11-2 and TRBJ2-1; TRBD2 is a possible D gene (7 bases). Trimming left V 4 bases short and J 8 bases short, with 18 bases between. This CDR3 has 15 residues. CDR1 is SGHAT and CDR2 is FQNNGV in the germline V gene.

This clone appeared a single time. The chain links TRBV3-1 (or the pseudogene TRBV3-2) to TRBJ1-2, with D unresolved. Germline CDR1 LGHDT, CDR2 YNNKEL (reference sequence). The V end was cut by 0 bases, the J end by 1 base, with 12 bases between. The CDR3 is 16 amino acids. In DNA, the CDR3 is TGTGCCAGCAGCCAAGATGGGCCGGCTTTTAACTATGGCTACACCTTC. This codes for CASSQDGPAFNYGYTF.

The V and J genes are TRBV19 and TRBJ1-6; 8 bases fit TRBD1. This CDR3 has 16 residues. Germline assignment: CDR1 LNHDA and CDR2 SQIVND (reference sequence). V lost 6 bases to trimming and J lost 5 bases; unmatched junction nucleotides: 9. Here the CDR3 DNA reads TGTGCCAGTAGGTCTGCACGACAGGGGAATAATTCACCCCTCCACTTT. It translates to CASRSARQGNNSPLHF. The variable domain in full, with the rest retrieved from reference TRBV19 and TRBJ1-6, is DGGITQSPKYLFRKEGQNVTLSCEQNLNHDAMYWYRQDPGQGLRLIYYSQIVNDFQKGDIAEGYSVSREKKESFPLTVTSAQKNPTAFYLCASRSARQGNNSPLHFGNGTRLTVT.

The chain's CDR3 is CASSQKEGSYGYTF. The DNA for the CDR3 is TGCGCCAGCAGCCAAAAGGAGGGGAGCTATGGCTACACCTTC. V and J are TRBV4-3 and TRBJ1-2; possible D gene TRBD1, 5 bases. Per the germline V gene, CDR1 is LGHNA and CDR2 is YSLEER. V was shortened by 2 bases and J by 4 bases, with 11 bases between the two germline ends. The CDR3 extends over 14 amino acids.

The V and J genes are TRBV7-6 and TRBJ2-7, with TRBD1 matching 9 bases. CDR3 size: 15 residues. V lost 5 bases, J lost 7 bases, and 12 bases stayed unmatched. CDR1 is SGHVS, CDR2 FNYEAQ, per germline. The DNA of the CDR3 is TGTGCCAGCAGCCCGCGTACAGGGGGCTATGCTGAGCAGTACTTC. This translates into CASSPRTGGYAEQYF.

This clone was recorded only once. This sequence joins TRBV5-1 and TRBJ2-6; D perhaps matches TRBD2 (6 bases). Looked up from germline, CDR1 is SGHRS and CDR2 is YFSETQ. CDR3 length equals 15 residues. Trimming took off 4 bases at V and 1 base at J, with 9 bases between the two ends. CDR3 sequence reads: CASSGGLSGANVLTF. As DNA, the CDR3 is TGCGCCAGCAGCGGGGGGTTATCTGGGGCCAACGTCCTGACTTTC.

Here the CDR3 DNA reads TGCGCCAGCACGGGGGAAAACTACGAGCAGTACTTC. It specifies CASTGENYEQYF. This chain joins TRBV5-1 and TRBJ2-7, with a tentative D call TRBD2 (6 bases). The CDR3 covers 12 residues. V was pared by 6 bases and J by 3 bases, with 10 bases between. In germline, CDR1 is SGHRS, CDR2 YFSETQ.

The chain is built from TRBV3-1 (or the pseudogene TRBV3-2) and TRBJ1-4; TRBD1 is a possible D gene (6 bases). V lost 4 bases, J lost 4 bases, and 10 bases lay in between. CDR1 and CDR2 (germline): LGHDT, YNNKEL (reference sequence). The CDR3 has 14 amino acids. CDR3 nucleotide sequence: TGTGCCAGCAGCCCCCAGGGGTTTAATGAAAAACTGTTTTTT. Its protein is CASSPQGFNEKLFF.

This chain uses TRBV9 with TRBJ2-3; D perhaps matches TRBD2 (6 bases). Germline V gives CDR1 SGDLS, CDR2 YYNGEE. V dropped 3 bases and J dropped 0 bases, with 17 bases sitting between them. The CDR3 loop spans 17 amino acids. For the CDR3, the DNA is TGTGCCAGCAGCGCCCTCTCCGGGCGGGGAAGCACAGATACGCAGTATTTT. This codes for CASSALSGRGSTDTQYF.